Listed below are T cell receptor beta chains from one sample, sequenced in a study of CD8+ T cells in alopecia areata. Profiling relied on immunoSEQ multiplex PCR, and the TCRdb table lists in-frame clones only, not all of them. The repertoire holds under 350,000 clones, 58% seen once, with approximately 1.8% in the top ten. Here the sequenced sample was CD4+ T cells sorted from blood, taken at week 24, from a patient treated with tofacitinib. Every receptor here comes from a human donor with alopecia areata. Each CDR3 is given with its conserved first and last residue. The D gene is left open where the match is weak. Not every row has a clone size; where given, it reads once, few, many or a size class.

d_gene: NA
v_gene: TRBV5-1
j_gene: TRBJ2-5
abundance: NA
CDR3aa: CASSWEVGAGETQYF
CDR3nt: TGCGCCAGCAGCTGGGAGGTAGGAGCAGGAGAGACCCAGTACTTC

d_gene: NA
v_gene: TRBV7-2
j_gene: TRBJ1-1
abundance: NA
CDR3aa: CASSQALRFPTNTEAFF
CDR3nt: TGTGCCAGCAGCCAAGCACTGCGGTTCCCCACGAACACTGAAGCTTTCTTT

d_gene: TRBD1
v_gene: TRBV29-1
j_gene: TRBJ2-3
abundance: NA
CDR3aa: CSVDADRTDTQYF
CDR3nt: TGCAGCGTTGATGCGGACAGGACAGATACGCAGTATTTT

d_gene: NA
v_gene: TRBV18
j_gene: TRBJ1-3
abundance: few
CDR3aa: CASSPQSGNGNTIYF
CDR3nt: TGTGCCAGCTCACCACAGTCCGGGAATGGAAACACCATATATTTT

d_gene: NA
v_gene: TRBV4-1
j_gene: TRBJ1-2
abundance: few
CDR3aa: CASSQEVRAYGYTF
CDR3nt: TGCGCCAGCAGCCAAGAAGTTCGGGCCTACGGCTACACCTTC

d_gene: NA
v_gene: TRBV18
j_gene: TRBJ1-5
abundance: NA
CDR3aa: CASSPGTASSNQPQHF
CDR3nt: TGTGCCAGCTCACCAGGGACGGCAAGTAGCAATCAGCCCCAGCATTTT

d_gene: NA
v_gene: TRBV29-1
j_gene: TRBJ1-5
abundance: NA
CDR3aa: CSVEDGHSNNQPQHF
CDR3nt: TGCAGCGTTGAAGACGGCCACAGCAACAATCAGCCCCAGCATTTT

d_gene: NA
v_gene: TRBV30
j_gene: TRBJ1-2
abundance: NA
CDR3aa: CAWSGQGPNYGYTF
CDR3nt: TGTGCCTGGAGTGGGCAGGGGCCTAACTATGGCTACACCTTC

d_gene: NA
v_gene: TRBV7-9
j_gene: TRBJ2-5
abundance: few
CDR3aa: CASSLSLGETQYF
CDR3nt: TGTGCCAGCAGCTTATCACTAGGAGAGACCCAGTACTTC

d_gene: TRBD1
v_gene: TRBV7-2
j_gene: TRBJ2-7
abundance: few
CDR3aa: CASSGGQAPSEQYF
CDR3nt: TGTGCCAGCAGCGGGGGACAGGCCCCAAGCGAGCAGTACTTC

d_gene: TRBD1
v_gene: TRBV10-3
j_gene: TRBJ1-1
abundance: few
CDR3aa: CAISASTGRTEAFF
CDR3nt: TGTGCCATCAGTGCCTCGACAGGGCGGACTGAAGCTTTCTTT

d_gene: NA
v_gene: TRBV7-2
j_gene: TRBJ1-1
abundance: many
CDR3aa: CASSWGGGRTEAFF
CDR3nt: TGTGCCAGCAGCTGGGGAGGAGGGCGGACTGAAGCTTTCTTT

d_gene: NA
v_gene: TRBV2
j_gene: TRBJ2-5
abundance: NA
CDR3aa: CASTRAGTLQETQYF
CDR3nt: TGTGCCAGCACCAGAGCCGGGACACTACAAGAGACCCAGTACTTC

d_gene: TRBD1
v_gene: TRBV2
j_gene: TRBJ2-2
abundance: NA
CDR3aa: CASSRDRASNTGELFF
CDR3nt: TGTGCCAGCAGTCGGGACAGGGCTTCGAACACCGGGGAGCTGTTTTTT

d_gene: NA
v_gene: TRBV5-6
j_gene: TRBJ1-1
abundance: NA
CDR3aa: CASSSNLKAAFF
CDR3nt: TGTGCCAGCAGCTCCAACTTAAAGGCAGCTTTCTTT

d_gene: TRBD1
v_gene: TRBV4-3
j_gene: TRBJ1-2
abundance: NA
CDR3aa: CASSQGSGQGGYTF
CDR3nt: TGCGCCAGCAGCCAAGGGTCCGGACAGGGGGGCTACACCTTC

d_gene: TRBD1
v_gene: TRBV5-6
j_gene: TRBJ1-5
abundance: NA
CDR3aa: CASSYRGSNQPQHF
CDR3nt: TGTGCCAGCAGCTACAGGGGTAGCAATCAGCCCCAGCATTTT

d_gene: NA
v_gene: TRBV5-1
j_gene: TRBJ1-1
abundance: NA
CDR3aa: CASSLAFLNTEAFF
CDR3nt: TGCGCCAGCAGCCTCGCCTTTCTGAACACTGAAGCTTTCTTT

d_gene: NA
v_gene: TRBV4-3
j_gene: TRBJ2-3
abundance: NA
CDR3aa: CASSQDALATDTQYF
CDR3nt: TGCGCCAGCAGCCAAGACGCACTAGCTACAGATACGCAGTATTTT

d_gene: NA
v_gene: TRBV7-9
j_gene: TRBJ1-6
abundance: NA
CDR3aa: CASSLTGTANSPLHF
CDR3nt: TGTGCCAGCAGCTTAACCGGGACTGCTAATTCACCCCTCCACTTT

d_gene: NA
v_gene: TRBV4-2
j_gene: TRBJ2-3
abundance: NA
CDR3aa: CASSQQGDTQYF
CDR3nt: TGTGCCAGCAGCCAGCAGGGAGATACGCAGTATTTT

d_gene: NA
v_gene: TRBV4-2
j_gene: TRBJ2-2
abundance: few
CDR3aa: CASSQEPRDVWIASWNTGELFF
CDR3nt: TGTGCCAGCAGCCAAGAGCCCCGGGACGTCTGGATCGCCTCCTGGAACACCGGGGAGCTGTTTTTT

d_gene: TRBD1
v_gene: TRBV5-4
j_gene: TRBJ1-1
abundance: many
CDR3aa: CASSDRVNTEAFF
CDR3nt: TGTGCCAGCAGCGACAGGGTGAACACTGAAGCTTTCTTT

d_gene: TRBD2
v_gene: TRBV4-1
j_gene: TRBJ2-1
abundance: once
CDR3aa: CASSRSLAGGPGEQFF
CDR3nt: TGCGCCAGCAGCCGTTCACTAGCGGGGGGGCCCGGTGAGCAGTTCTTC

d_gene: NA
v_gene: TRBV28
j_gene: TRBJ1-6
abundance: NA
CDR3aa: CASSAFQGVNSPLHF
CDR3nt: TGTGCCAGCAGCGCCTTTCAGGGTGTGAATTCACCCCTCCACTTT

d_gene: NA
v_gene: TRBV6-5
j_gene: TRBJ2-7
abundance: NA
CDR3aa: CASSYSRTSYEQYF
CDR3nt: TGTGCCAGCAGTTACTCGAGGACCTCCTACGAGCAGTACTTC

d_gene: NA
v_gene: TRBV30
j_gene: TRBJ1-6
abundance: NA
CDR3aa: CASQAGKSSYNSPLHF
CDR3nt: TGTGCCTCCCAGGCGGGGAAAAGCTCCTATAATTCACCCCTCCACTTT

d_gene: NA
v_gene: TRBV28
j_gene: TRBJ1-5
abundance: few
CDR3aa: CASSLIGTSPGQPQHF
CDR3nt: TGTGCCAGCAGTTTAATAGGGACCTCGCCCGGTCAGCCCCAGCATTTT

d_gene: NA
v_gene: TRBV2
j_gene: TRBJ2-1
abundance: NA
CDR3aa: CASTLGAGRGEQFF
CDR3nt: TGTGCCAGCACCCTAGGGGCAGGGAGAGGTGAGCAGTTCTTC

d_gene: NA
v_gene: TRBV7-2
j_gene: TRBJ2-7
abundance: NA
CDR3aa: CASSAQAYEQYF
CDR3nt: TGTGCCAGCAGCGCCCAGGCCTACGAGCAGTACTTC

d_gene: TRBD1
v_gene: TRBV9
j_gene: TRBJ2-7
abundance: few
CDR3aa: CASSPGDRGHGDEQYF
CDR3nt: TGTGCCAGCAGCCCTGGGGACAGGGGGCACGGCGACGAGCAGTACTTC

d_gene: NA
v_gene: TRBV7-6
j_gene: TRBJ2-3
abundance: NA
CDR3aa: CASSLGYTDTQYF
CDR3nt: TGTGCCAGCAGCTTAGGATACACAGATACGCAGTATTTT

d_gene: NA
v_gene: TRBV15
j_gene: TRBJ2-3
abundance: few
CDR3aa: CATSRGERTDTQYF
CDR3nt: TGTGCCACCAGCAGAGGGGAGCGCACAGATACGCAGTATTTT

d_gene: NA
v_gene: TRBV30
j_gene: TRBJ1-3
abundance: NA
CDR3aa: CAGISGTHFYSGNTIYF
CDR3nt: TGTGCCGGAATTTCAGGGACACACTTCTACTCTGGAAACACCATATATTTT

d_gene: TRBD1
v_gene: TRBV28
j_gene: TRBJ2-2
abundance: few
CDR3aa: CASRRGTALNTGELFF
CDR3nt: TGTGCCAGCAGGAGAGGGACAGCCTTGAACACCGGGGAGCTGTTTTTT

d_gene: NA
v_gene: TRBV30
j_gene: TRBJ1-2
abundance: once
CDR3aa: CAWSVFGGPGQPNYGYTF
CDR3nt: TGTGCCTGGAGTGTATTTGGTGGCCCAGGGCAGCCTAACTATGGCTACACCTTC

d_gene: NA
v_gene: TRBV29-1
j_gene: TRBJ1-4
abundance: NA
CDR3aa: CRVRQTKLFF
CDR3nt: TGCAGGGTCAGACAGACAAAACTGTTTTTT

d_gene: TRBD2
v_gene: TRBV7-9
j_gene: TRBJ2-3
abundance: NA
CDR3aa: CASSLVLGGGSTDTQYF
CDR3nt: TGTGCCAGCAGCTTAGTGCTCGGCGGGGGGAGCACAGATACGCAGTATTTT

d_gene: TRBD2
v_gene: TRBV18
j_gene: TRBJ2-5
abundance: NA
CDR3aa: CASSPTKRGGQETQYF
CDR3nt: TGTGCCAGCTCACCTACGAAGCGGGGGGGCCAAGAGACCCAGTACTTC

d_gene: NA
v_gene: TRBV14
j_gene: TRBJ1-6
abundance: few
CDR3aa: CASSLDRLSHSPLHF
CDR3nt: TGTGCCAGCAGCCTCGACAGGCTATCGCATTCACCCCTCCACTTT

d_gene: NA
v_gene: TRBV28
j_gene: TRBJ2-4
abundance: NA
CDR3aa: CASSLGPSGNIQYF
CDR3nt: TGTGCCAGCAGTTTAGGGCCTAGTGGAAACATTCAGTACTTC

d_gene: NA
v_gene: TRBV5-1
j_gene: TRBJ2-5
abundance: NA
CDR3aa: CASSFSGSQETQYF
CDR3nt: TGCGCCAGCAGCTTCTCGGGCAGCCAAGAGACCCAGTACTTC

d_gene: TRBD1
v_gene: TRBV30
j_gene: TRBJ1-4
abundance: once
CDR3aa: CAWSRDSFNEKLFF
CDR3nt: TGTGCCTGGAGTAGGGACAGCTTTAATGAAAAACTGTTTTTT

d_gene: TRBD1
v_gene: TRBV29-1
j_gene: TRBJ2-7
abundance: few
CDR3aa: CSVVGQGPEQYF
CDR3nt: TGCAGCGTTGTGGGACAGGGCCCCGAGCAGTACTTC

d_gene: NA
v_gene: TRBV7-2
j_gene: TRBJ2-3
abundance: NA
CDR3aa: CASSLGGAPDTQYF
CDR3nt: TGTGCCAGCAGCTTAGGTGGGGCCCCAGATACGCAGTATTTT

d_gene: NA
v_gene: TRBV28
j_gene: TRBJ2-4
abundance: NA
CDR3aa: CASSLGGVAKNIQYF
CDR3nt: TGTGCCAGCAGTTTAGGCGGAGTAGCCAAAAACATTCAGTACTTC

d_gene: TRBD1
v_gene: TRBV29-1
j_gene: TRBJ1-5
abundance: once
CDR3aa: CSFSQGDQPQHF
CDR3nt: TGCAGCTTCAGCCAGGGGGATCAGCCCCAGCATTTT

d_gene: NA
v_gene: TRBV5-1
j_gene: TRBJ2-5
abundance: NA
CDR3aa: CASSLASMAVETQYF
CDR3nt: TGCGCCAGCAGCTTGGCCTCGATGGCGGTTGAGACCCAGTACTTC

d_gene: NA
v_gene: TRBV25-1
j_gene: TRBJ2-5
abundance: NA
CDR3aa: CASSVLGGGPETQYF
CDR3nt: TGTGCCAGCAGTGTCCTTGGGGGGGGCCCGGAGACCCAGTACTTC

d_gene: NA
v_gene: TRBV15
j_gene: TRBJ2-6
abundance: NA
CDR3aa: CATSPHGGTGANVLTF
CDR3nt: TGTGCCACCAGCCCTCATGGGGGGACCGGGGCCAACGTCCTGACTTTC

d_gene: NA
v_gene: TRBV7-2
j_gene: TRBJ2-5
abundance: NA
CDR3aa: CASERAGQETQYF
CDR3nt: TGTGCCAGCGAGCGGGCGGGCCAAGAGACCCAGTACTTC

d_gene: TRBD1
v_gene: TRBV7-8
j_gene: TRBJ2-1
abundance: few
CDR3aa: CASSLNGQGRFLDEQFF
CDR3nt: TGTGCCAGCAGCTTGAATGGACAGGGAAGGTTTCTAGATGAGCAGTTCTTC

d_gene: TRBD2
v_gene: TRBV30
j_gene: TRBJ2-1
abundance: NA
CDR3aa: CASTSGGENEQFF
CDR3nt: TGTGCCTCGACTAGCGGGGGGGAGAATGAGCAGTTCTTC